This T cell receptor beta chain stems from a study of read filtering for tumor transcriptome and immune sequencing. About this clonotype itself: Mismatch with germline at one junction end may stem from a read error.

Molecular barcoded adaptors covering alpha/delta and beta/gamma chains were used on approximately 400 ng RNA. TCRdb reprocessed the reads with MiXCR, giving one entry per CDR3 protein. The top ten hold 15% of the sample, which has approximately 90,000 distinct CDR3 sequences, about 12% seen once. CDR3 length equals 13 residues. Germline CDR1 is DFQATT and CDR2 is SNEGSKA (reference sequence). The sequencing input was a population of CD138-negative cells sorted from bone marrow. The V and J genes are TRBV20-1 and TRBJ2-2; weak D call: TRBD2 (5 bases). This receptor was obtained from a donor at least 40 years old with multiple myeloma. CDR3 loop: CSASGFNTGEPFF. DNA for the CDR3: TGCAGTGCGTCGGGGTTCAACACCGGGGAGCCGTTTTTT.